This section outlines one T cell receptor (beta chain) sequence together with its context. The target antigen is unknown. From CD4+ cells came CD45RA+ naive and CD45RA-negative memory subsets. This record belongs to a study of shared clonotypes between healthy human individuals. Libraries were prepared by immunoSEQ multiplex PCR; TCRdb keeps only in-frame clonotypes and omits some of them. The sample has 2 million to 2.5 million clones; 90% to 95% are singletons. Study findings and constraints: Generally, naive subsets came out with larger estimated richness than memory subsets.

The CDR3 loop spans 15 amino acids. The source is a man aged 18 to 35 in good health. Some clones in this sample may be carry-over from other donors' samples. This chain uses TRBV1 with TRBJ2-5; the D segment call TRBD2 is taken from the table without a DNA check. TRBV1 counts as a pseudogene. Sequenced input: naive CD4+ T cells from PBMCs. Subset given: CD45RA+ positively selected. CDR3 sequence: CTSSQDPERWETQYF. CDR3 coding DNA: TGCACCAGCAGCCAAGATCCCGAGCGGTGGGAGACCCAGTACTTC.